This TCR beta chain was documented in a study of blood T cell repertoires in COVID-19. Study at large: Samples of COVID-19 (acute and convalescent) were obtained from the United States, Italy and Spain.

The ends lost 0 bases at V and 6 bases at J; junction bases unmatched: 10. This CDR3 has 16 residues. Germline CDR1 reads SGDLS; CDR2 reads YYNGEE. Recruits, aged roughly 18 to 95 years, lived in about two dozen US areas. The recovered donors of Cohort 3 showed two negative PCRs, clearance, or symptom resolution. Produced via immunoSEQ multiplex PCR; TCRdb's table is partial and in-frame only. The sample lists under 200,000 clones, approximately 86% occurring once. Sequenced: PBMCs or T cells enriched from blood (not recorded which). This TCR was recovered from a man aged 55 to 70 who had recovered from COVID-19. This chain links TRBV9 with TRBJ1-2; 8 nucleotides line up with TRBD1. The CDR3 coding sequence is TGTGCCAGCAGCGTAGAGTTATGGGGACAGGTTGATGGCTACACCTTC. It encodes CASSVELWGQVDGYTF. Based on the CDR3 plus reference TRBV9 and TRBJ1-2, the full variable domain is DSGVTQTPKHLITATGQRVTLRCSPRSGDLSVYWYQQSLDQGLQFLIQYYNGEERAKGNILERFSAQQFPDLHSELNLSSLELGDSALYFCASSVELWGQVDGYTFGSGTRLTVV.